This passage covers 29 T cell receptor beta chains from one sample sequenced in a study of T cells in Graves' hyperthyroidism and ophthalmopathy. The investigators amplified TCR beta CDR3 regions from RNA transcripts. In the first-round RT-PCR of the TCR CDR3, the HTBI primer set was used. Each CDR3 protein is one row after TCRdb ran MiXCR on the multiplex PCR reads. Of approximately 500,000 distinct CDR3 sequences listed, 35% to 55% are singletons. Input material: peripheral blood or thyroid tissue (not recorded which). The source is a woman between 18 and 29 years old with Graves' hyperthyroidism.

This chain's CDR3 is CSVGQGPETQYF. DNA of the CDR3: TGCAGCGTGGGACAGGGTCCGGAGACCCAGTACTTC. The chain employs TRBV29-1 and TRBJ2-5; 9 bases are shared with TRBD1. Per germline, CDR1 SQVTM and CDR2 ANQGSEA. The CDR3 has 12 amino acids. Losses at the gene ends were 6 bases for V and 5 bases for J; bases not matched to a gene: 4.

This clonotype was seen at least ten times. The chain carries TRBV20-1 and TRBJ1-4; 7 nucleotides agree with TRBD1. CDR1 is DFQATT, CDR2 SNEGSKA, per germline (reference sequence). The V gene end was trimmed by 6 bases and the J gene end by 6 bases; junction bases not matched to a gene: 10. This CDR3 has 14 residues. The CDR3, as DNA: TGCAGTGCACCTCAGGGGGTCACTGATGAAAAACTGTTTTTT. Protein sequence: CSAPQGVTDEKLFF.

Worth noting for this clonotype: At one end, the junction sequence differs from germline, possibly due to a read error. The V and J genes are TRBV25-1 and TRBJ2-7; 10 bases fit TRBD2. Germline CDR1 MGHDK, CDR2 SYGVNS. The CDR3 extends over 18 amino acids. Here the CDR3 reads CAGSARSPLAGNDYEQYF. The CDR3 DNA sequence: TGTGCCGGCAGTGCTAGAAGCCCACTAGCGGGAAACGACTACGAGCAGTACTTC.

CDR3 bases: TGTGCCAGCAGCACGGGTAGCAGTAATCAGCCCCAGCATTTT. Protein product: CASSTGSSNQPQHF. The chain links TRBV5-6 to TRBJ1-5; D unresolved. V lost 4 bases to trimming and J lost 4 bases, with 12 bases between them. CDR3 size: 14 residues. The V gene's germline CDR1 is SGHDT and CDR2 YYEEEE.

This clonotype has more than one count but fewer than ten. At one boundary the junction diverges from the germline segment, which might be a read error. The chain employs TRBV6-1 and TRBJ1-2; D ambiguous. Germline V CDR1 and CDR2: MNHNS, SASEGT. CDR3 size: 15 residues. CDR3 nucleotides: TGTGCCAGCAGTGGCGTAGAAGTTCTTCACTATGGCCACACCTTC. It translates to CASSGVEVLHYGHTF.

J is TRBJ1-5 and V is TRBV29-1, with D possibly being TRBD1 (5 bases). Germline assignment: CDR1 SQVTM and CDR2 ANQGSEA. CDR3 length: 13 residues. V gave up 0 bases and J gave up 3 bases, with 6 bases separating them. The CDR3 protein is CSVEEDNNQPQHF. In DNA form, the CDR3 reads TGCAGCGTTGAAGAGGACAACAATCAGCCCCAGCATTTT.

The rearrangement joins TRBV10-3 to TRBJ1-2, with D possibly being TRBD1 (5 bases). Germline CDR1 reads ENHRY; CDR2 reads SYGVKD. V lost 5 bases to trimming and J lost 0 bases, with 13 bases between them. The CDR3 is 15 amino acids. In DNA, the CDR3 is TGTGCCATCAGTCCCGGGACTGATTCTAACTATGGCTACACCTTC. Encoded protein: CAISPGTDSNYGYTF.

The rearrangement uses TRBV15 and TRBJ2-6, with 8 bases identical to TRBD1. V gave up 5 bases and J gave up 0 bases; unmatched junction bases: 6. The germline V gene encodes CDR1 LNHNV and CDR2 YYDKDF (reference sequence). CDR3 length: 17 residues. CDR3 region: CATSGVGQGSGANVLTF. As DNA, the CDR3 is TGTGCCACCAGCGGAGTCGGACAGGGCTCTGGGGCCAACGTCCTGACTTTC.

V is TRBV12-3 or TRBV12-4 and J is TRBJ2-5; D unclear. V was pared by 6 bases and J by 1 base, with 15 bases between. CDR3 length: 15 residues. CDR3 amino acids: CASSQSWATQETQYF. In DNA form, the CDR3 reads TGTGCCAGCAGCCAGTCGTGGGCTACCCAAGAGACCCAGTACTTC.

The V gene is TRBV10-2, the J gene TRBJ1-1, with D possibly being TRBD1 (6 bases). This CDR3 region has 14 residues. V shed 7 bases and J shed 5 bases, with 17 bases lying between them. Germline-derived CDR1 and CDR2 are WSHSY and SAAADI. CDR3 protein: CASKDTGLYTEAFF. For the CDR3, the DNA is TGCGCCAGCAAAGACACAGGGTTATATACTGAAGCTTTCTTT.

This clonotype has a count of ten or more. The chain carries TRBV9 and TRBJ1-5; D remains ambiguous. Germline lookup yields CDR1 SGDLS and CDR2 YYNGEE. V lost 5 bases and J 3 bases, leaving 15 bases between the germline ends. This CDR3 is 15 amino acids long. The CDR3 region is CASSASGRVNQPQHF. The CDR3, as DNA: TGTGCCAGCAGTGCCTCGGGCAGAGTCAATCAGCCCCAGCATTTT.

This clonotype was picked up many times. This rearrangement joins TRBV19 to TRBJ1-1, with TRBD1 matching over 9 bases. The CDR3 is 16 residues long. With V trimmed by 5 bases and J by 1 base, 8 bases remained unmatched. Germline CDR1 is LNHDA and CDR2 is SQIVND (reference sequence). In DNA form, the CDR3 reads TGTGCCAGTAGTCGTCTAACAGGGGGCGCGAACACTGAAGCTTTCTTT. Its translation: CASSRLTGGANTEAFF.

This clonotype came up many times. This rearrangement joins TRBV9 to TRBJ2-2; the match to TRBD1 covers 10 bases. The germline gives CDR1 SGDLS, CDR2 YYNGEE. This CDR3 has 15 residues. With 2 bases clipped from V and 5 bases from J, the junction kept 3 bases outside the gene matches. CDR3 in amino acids: CASSVTGGGTGELFF. CDR3 sequence (DNA): TGTGCCAGCAGCGTGACAGGGGGCGGTACCGGGGAGCTGTTTTTT.

Worth noting for this clonotype: One junction end does not reproduce the germline sequence, and a read error may be involved. The CDR3 region is CASSQREGSEAFF. CDR3 coding DNA: TGCGCCAGCAGCCAACGGGAGGGGTCGGAAGCTTTCTTT. The V call is TRBV5-4, the J call TRBJ1-1, with a weak D call TRBD1 (5 bases). The CDR3 runs to 13 residues. From germline, CDR1 is SGHNT and CDR2 YYREEE (reference sequence).

This clonotype was counted once. This chain joins TRBV20-1 and TRBJ1-1; D perhaps matches TRBD1 (5 bases). V was cut by 1 base and J by 5 bases, with 8 bases left in between. Germline CDR1 and CDR2: DFQATT and SNEGSKA (reference sequence). This CDR3 is built from 12 residues. CDR3 bases: TGCAGTGCTAGAGGAGAGGGGACTGAAGCTTTCTTT. Protein sequence: CSARGEGTEAFF.

About this clonotype: A much larger clone lies a single base off, so this may be a read error. The V gene is TRBV12-3 or TRBV12-4, the J gene TRBJ1-5; the match to TRBD1 covers 9 bases. This CDR3 has 16 residues. V lost 1 base and J lost 11; bases outside the gene matches: 12. The CDR3 here is CASSLDRTGAWGSQHF. Here the CDR3 DNA reads TGTGCCAGCAGTTTAGATAGGACAGGGGCCTGGGGGTCCCAGCATTTT.

The chain employs TRBV3-1 and TRBJ1-3; no reliable D call. Trimming removed 3 bases from V and 2 bases from J, with 8 bases in between. CDR1 LGHDT and CDR2 YNNKEL come from the germline V gene (reference sequence). CDR3 length: 14 amino acids. CDR3 in DNA: TGTGCCAGCAGCCACTCTGGGGCTGGAAACACCATATATTTT. It encodes CASSHSGAGNTIYF.

This clonotype occurred many times. The V call is TRBV9, the J call TRBJ2-7; D remains unclear. There are 14 residues in the CDR3. The germline CDR1 and CDR2 sequences are SGDLS and YYNGEE. Trimming pared 4 bases from V and 3 bases from J, leaving 14 bases between. CDR3 residues: CASSPEDGNYEQYF. In DNA form, the CDR3 reads TGTGCCAGCAGCCCAGAGGACGGCAACTACGAGCAGTACTTC.

This clonotype was detected only a few times. The V and J genes are TRBV6-5 and TRBJ1-4; D gene unclear. From germline, CDR1 is MNHEY and CDR2 SVGAGI. Deletions cut 0 bases from V and 2 bases from J, with 10 bases between. The CDR3 is 16 residues long. The CDR3 sequence is CASSYSMGWTNEKLFF. The CDR3 nucleotides read TGTGCCAGCAGTTACTCGATGGGCTGGACTAATGAAAAACTGTTTTTT.

This clonotype was observed a handful of times. The chain couples TRBV15 to TRBJ2-1; 13 bases fit TRBD2. CDR3 length equals 16 residues. CDR1 LNHNV and CDR2 YYDKDF come from the germline V gene (reference sequence). The V gene end was trimmed by 1 base and the J gene end by 7 bases; junction bases not matched to a gene: 4. The CDR3 loop reads CATSRGTSGSTNEQFF. CDR3 bases: TGTGCCACCAGCAGAGGGACTAGCGGGAGTACGAATGAGCAGTTCTTC.

This clonotype was detected only a few times. The chain carries TRBV20-1 and TRBJ2-2, with D perhaps matching TRBD2 (6 bases). Per the germline V gene, CDR1 is DFQATT and CDR2 is SNEGSKA (reference sequence). This CDR3 has 14 amino acids. Trimming removed 3 bases from V and 4 bases from J, with 12 bases in between. The CDR3 coding sequence is TGCAGTGCTAGCCCGCGGGAACGCACCGGGGAGCTGTTTTTT. It is translated as CSASPRERTGELFF.

This clonotype was detected many times. The chain is built from TRBV2 and TRBJ1-6; D might be TRBD1 (5 bases). Germline CDR1 reads SNHLY; CDR2 reads FYNNEI. This CDR3 is built from 14 residues. The germline V and J ends were trimmed by 4 bases and 7 bases, with 11 bases remaining between them. DNA for the CDR3: TGTGCCAGCAGTGGCGGCAGGGCCAATTCACCCCTCCACTTT. It yields the protein CASSGGRANSPLHF.

The sample holds one count of this clonotype. The gene calls are TRBV7-2 and TRBJ1-5; possibly TRBD1 for D (5 bases). With 5 bases removed from V and 3 bases from J, the gap between germline ends came to 14 bases. Germline CDR1 SGHTA, CDR2 FQGNSA. The CDR3 sequence is 15 residues long. CDR3 residues: CASSPLAGPNQPQHF. Here the CDR3 DNA reads TGTGCCAGCAGCCCCCTTGCGGGGCCCAATCAGCCCCAGCATTTT.

This clonotype has just a few counts. V and J are TRBV5-1 and TRBJ2-5; 12 positions agree with TRBD2. The V gene's germline CDR1 is SGHRS and CDR2 YFSETQ. The CDR3 covers 14 residues. The junction had 3 bases not matched to a gene; V was cut back by 0 bases and J by 9 bases. In DNA form, the CDR3 reads TGCGCCAGCAGCTTGGGGACTAGCGGGACCCCCCAGTACTTC. Translating gives CASSLGTSGTPQYF.

The V call is TRBV7-8, the J call TRBJ2-2; D gene ambiguous. Germline CDR1 SGHVS, CDR2 FQNEAQ. Trimming stripped 0 bases from V and 6 bases from J, with 8 bases between. The CDR3 spans 14 residues. This CDR3 reads CASSLAGLPGELFF. CDR3 bases: TGTGCCAGCAGCTTAGCGGGGTTGCCCGGGGAGCTGTTTTTT.

This clonotype showed up just once. This chain connects TRBV12-3 or TRBV12-4 to TRBJ1-6; D ambiguous. This CDR3 contains 16 residues. The germline V and J ends were trimmed by 6 bases and 5 bases, with 17 bases remaining between them. CDR3 region: CASRPLAGGNNSPLHF. In DNA form, the CDR3 reads TGTGCCAGCAGGCCACTAGCGGGAGGGAATAATTCACCCCTCCACTTT.

V and J are TRBV27 and TRBJ2-7; TRBD2 matches at 11 bases. The CDR3 extends over 15 amino acids. V was clipped by 5 bases and J by 2 bases; unmatched bases: 5. Germline V lookup: CDR1 MNHEY, CDR2 SMNVEV (reference sequence). CDR3 loop: CASSQSTSGTYEQYF. CDR3 nucleotides: TGTGCCAGCAGTCAGTCGACTAGCGGGACCTACGAGCAGTACTTC.

V is TRBV7-3 and J is TRBJ2-1; 7 nucleotides line up with TRBD1. The germline V gene encodes CDR1 SGHTA and CDR2 FQGTGA. After removal of 4 bases from V and 9 bases from J, the junction contained 9 bases not matched to a gene. CDR3 length equals 14 residues. In nucleotides, the CDR3 is TGTGCCAGCAGCTCGACAGGGACCGCGGGTGAGCAGTTCTTC. Encoded protein: CASSSTGTAGEQFF.

As to this clonotype: A clone one base away is much larger, so this may be a read error. The V gene is TRBV6-2 or TRBV6-3, the J gene TRBJ1-1; D is ambiguous. There are 13 residues in the CDR3. CDR1 is MNHEY, CDR2 SVGEGT, per germline. V was cut by 4 bases and J by 4 bases, with 10 bases left in between. The CDR3 sequence is CASSSLLGTEAFF. For the CDR3, the DNA is TGTGCCAGCAGTTCCTTACTTGGCACTGAAGCTTTCTTT.